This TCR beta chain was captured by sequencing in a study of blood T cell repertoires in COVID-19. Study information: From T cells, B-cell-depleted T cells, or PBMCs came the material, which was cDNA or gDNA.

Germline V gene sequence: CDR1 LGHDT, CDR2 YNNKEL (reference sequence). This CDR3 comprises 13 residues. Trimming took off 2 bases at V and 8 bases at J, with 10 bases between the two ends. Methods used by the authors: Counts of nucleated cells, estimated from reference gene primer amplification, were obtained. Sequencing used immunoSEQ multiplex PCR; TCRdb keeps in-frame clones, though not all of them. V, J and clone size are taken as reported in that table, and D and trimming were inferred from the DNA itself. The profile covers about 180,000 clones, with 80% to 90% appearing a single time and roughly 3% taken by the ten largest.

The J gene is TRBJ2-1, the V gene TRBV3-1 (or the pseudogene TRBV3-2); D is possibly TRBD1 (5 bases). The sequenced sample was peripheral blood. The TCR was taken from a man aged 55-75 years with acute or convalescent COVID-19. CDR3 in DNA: TGTGCCAGCAGCCAACAGGGAAGGGATGAGCAGTTCTTC. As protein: CASSQQGRDEQFF.